The sequence of this T cell receptor beta chain was determined in a study of T cell responses to AZD1222 COVID-19 vaccine. In the study overall: Second-dose groups at about 4 or about 12 weeks were pooled. Study-level findings and limits: Scientists sampled the repertoires only once the peak T cell response had passed. Dominant CD4 TCR responses targeted spike regions 160-218 and 743-854. Recipients of AZD1222 seropositive at baseline numbered only 5 to 7.

Profiling relied on immunoSEQ multiplex PCR, and the TCRdb table lists in-frame clones only, not all of them. The table shows 150,000 to 200,000 clones, with 85% to 95% occurring only once. Concerning this clone itself: Its antigen is as yet unknown.

CDR3 length: 16 amino acids. Germline V gene lookup returns CDR1 MNHNS and CDR2 SASEGT. V lost 4 bases, J lost 9 bases, and 19 bases lay in between. V gene TRBV6-1 combines with J gene TRBJ1-6; tentatively, D is TRBD1 (5 bases). The sample here was peripheral blood, taken on day 0 of AZD1222 vaccination. The receptor comes from an adult in good health. In DNA, the CDR3 is TGTGCCAGCAGTGCTCGACAGAGTCACATAGCTTCACCCCTCCACTTT. Its translation: CASSARQSHIASPLHF.